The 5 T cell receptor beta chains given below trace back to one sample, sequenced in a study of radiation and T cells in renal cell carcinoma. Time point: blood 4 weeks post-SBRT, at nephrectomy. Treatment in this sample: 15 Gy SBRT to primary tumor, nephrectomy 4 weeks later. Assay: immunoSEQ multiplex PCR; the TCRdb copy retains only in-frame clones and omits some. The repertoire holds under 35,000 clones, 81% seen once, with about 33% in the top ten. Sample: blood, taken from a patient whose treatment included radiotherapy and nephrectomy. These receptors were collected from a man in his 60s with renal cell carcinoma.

The CDR3 DNA sequence: TGTGCCAGTAGTATGGTGCAATCACCCCTCCACTTT. Its protein is CASSMVQSPLHF. The rearrangement links TRBV19 to TRBJ1-6; no clear D gene. CDR1 and CDR2 (germline): LNHDA, SQIVND (reference sequence). This CDR3 comprises 12 residues. V was trimmed by 3 bases and J by 10 bases, leaving 7 bases between them.

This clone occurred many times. CDR3 nucleotides: TGTGCCAGCAGCACCGTTCGGCAGGGGTTCGCCGGGGAGCTGTTTTTT. It is translated as CASSTVRQGFAGELFF. The chain carries TRBV7-9 and TRBJ2-2, with D possibly TRBD1 on 6 matching bases. CDR1 SEHNR and CDR2 FQNEAQ come from the germline V gene (reference sequence). This CDR3 region has 16 residues. V lost 5 bases, J lost 6 bases, and 19 bases lay in between.

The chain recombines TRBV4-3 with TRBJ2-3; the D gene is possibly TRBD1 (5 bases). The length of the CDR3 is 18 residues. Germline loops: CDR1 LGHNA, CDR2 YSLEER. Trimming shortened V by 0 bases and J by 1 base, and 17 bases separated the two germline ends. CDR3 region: CASSQDRITGSRTDTQYF. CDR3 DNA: TGCGCCAGCAGCCAAGATCGTATAACAGGCTCCCGCACAGATACGCAGTATTTT.

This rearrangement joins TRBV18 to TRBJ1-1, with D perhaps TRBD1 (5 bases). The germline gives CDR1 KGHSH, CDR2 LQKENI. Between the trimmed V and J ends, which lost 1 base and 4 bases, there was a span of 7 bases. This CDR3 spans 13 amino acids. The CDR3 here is CASSPLQGTEAFF. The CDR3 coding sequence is TGTGCCAGCTCACCACTCCAGGGCACTGAAGCTTTCTTT.

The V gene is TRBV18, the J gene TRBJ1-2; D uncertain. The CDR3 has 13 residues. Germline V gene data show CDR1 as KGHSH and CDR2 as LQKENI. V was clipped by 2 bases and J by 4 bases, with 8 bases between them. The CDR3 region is CASSPDTLYGYTF. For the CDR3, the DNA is TGTGCCAGCTCACCAGACACCCTCTATGGCTACACCTTC.